The T cell receptor beta chain under discussion was sequenced for a study of blood T cell repertoires in COVID-19. The overall study: Some COVID-19 samples were acute and others convalescent; all came from the United States, Italy and Spain. T cells, B-cell-depleted T cells, or PBMCs supplied cDNA or gDNA.

This clone was observed once. Per the authors' pipeline: Reference gene primer amplification gave nucleated cell count estimates. Clones were sequenced by immunoSEQ multiplex PCR, and TCRdb holds only the in-frame ones, with some missing. The V and J calls and clone size are taken from that table; D and trimming were inferred from the DNA. The sample holds around 300,000 clones, 85% seen once. This CDR3 is built from 13 residues. Trimming pared 2 bases from V and 6 bases from J, leaving 11 bases between. The germline gives CDR1 SGDLS, CDR2 YYNGEE. The sequence derives from a human donor in a cohort sampled during active COVID-19. Sample: peripheral blood. V and J are TRBV9 and TRBJ1-1, with D unclear. CDR3 in amino acids: CASSVEGGSEAFF. CDR3 in DNA: TGTGCCAGCAGCGTCGAGGGAGGTTCTGAAGCTTTCTTT.